The T cell receptor (beta chain) described here comes from a study of cytomegalovirus exposure and HLA in healthy donors. For the study at large: Genetic ancestry analysis placed around four fifths of the 410 or so donors that were genotyped in the Caucasian-associated cluster. Findings of the study overall: Analysis was carried out at a later point, and it linked a missense DCLRE1C variant to TCR beta V- and J-gene trimming. Later analysis identified several of the most significant clusters that appeared linked to common viral pathogens.

A remark on this clone: Its antigen is not known.

CDR1 and CDR2 (germline): MNHEY, SMNVEV (reference sequence). This CDR3 spans 14 amino acids. J lost 6 bases, V lost 6 bases, and 8 bases had no gene match. The PCR was carried out with 60 Vbeta primers and 13 Jbeta primers. Profiled with immunoSEQ multiplex PCR; TCRdb holds only in-frame clones, not every one. Altogether 150,000 to 200,000 clones are present, almost 80% being singletons, with the ten largest covering over 8%. The receptor comes from a man between 18 and 35 years old in good health and CMV-seropositive. The sequencing sample was made of PBMCs. The rearrangement uses TRBV27 and TRBJ1-1, with 9 bases that match TRBD1. This CDR3 reads CASRRQGVGAEAFF. DNA for the CDR3: TGTGCCAGCAGACGACAGGGGGTAGGGGCTGAAGCTTTCTTT.